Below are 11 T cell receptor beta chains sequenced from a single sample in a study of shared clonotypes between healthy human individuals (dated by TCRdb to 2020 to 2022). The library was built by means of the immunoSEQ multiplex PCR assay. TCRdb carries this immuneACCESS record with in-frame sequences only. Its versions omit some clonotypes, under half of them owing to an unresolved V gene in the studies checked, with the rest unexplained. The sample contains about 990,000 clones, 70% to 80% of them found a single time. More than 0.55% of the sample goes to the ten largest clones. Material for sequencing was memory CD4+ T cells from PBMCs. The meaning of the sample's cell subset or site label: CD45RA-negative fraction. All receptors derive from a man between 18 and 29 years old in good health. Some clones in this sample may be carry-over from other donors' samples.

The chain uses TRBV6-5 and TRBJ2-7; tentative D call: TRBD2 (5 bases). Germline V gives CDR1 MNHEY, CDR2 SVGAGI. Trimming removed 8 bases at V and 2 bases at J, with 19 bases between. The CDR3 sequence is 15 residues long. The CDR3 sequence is CASAPRAGRAYEQYF. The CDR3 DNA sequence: TGTGCCAGCGCCCCTAGGGCGGGCCGGGCCTACGAGCAGTACTTC.

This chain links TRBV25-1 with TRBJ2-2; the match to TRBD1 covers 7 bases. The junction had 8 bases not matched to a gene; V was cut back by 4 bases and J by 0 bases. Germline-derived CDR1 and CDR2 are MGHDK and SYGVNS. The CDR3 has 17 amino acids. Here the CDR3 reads CASSASGTASNTGELFF. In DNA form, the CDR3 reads TGTGCCAGCAGTGCATCAGGGACAGCGTCGAACACCGGGGAGCTGTTTTTT. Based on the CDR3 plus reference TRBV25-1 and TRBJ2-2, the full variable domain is EADIYQTPRYLVIGTGKKITLECSQTMGHDKMYWYQQDPGMELHLIHYSYGVNSTEKGDLSSESTVSRIRTEHFPLTLESARPSHTSQYLCASSASGTASNTGELFFGEGSRLTVL.

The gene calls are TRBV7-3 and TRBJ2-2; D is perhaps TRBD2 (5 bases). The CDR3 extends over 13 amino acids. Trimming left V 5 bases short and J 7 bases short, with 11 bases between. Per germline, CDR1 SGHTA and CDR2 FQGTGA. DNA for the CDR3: TGTGCCAGCAGCGACGCGAGGGACGGGGAGCTGTTTTTT. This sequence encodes CASSDARDGELFF.

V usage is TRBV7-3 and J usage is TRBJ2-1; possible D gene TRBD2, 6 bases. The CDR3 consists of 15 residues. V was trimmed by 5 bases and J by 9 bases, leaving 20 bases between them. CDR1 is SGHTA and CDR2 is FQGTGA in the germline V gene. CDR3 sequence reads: CASSPLGGGHIEQFF. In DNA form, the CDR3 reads TGTGCCAGCAGCCCCTTGGGGGGAGGTCACATTGAGCAGTTCTTC.

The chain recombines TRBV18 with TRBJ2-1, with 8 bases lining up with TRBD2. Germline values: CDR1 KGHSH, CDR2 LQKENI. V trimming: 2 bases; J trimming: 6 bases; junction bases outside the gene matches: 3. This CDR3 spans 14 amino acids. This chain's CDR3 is CASSPALAGNEQFF. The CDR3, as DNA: TGTGCCAGCTCACCAGCTCTAGCGGGCAATGAGCAGTTCTTC.

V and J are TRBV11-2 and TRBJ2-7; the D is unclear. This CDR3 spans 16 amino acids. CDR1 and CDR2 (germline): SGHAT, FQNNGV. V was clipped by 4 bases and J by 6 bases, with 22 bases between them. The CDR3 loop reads CASSSVRGPTSVEQYF. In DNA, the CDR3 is TGTGCCAGCAGCTCGGTACGTGGGCCTACTTCGGTCGAGCAGTACTTC.

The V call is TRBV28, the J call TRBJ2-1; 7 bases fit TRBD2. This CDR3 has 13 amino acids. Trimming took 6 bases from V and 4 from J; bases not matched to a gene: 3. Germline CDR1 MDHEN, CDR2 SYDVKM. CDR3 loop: CASSRGGYNEQFF. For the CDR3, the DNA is TGTGCCAGCAGCCGCGGGGGATACAATGAGCAGTTCTTC.

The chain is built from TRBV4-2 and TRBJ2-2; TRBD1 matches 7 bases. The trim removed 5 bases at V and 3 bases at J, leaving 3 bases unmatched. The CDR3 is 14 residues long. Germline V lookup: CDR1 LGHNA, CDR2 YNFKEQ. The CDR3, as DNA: TGTGCCAGCAGCGGGGACAGCTACACCGGGGAGCTGTTTTTT. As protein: CASSGDSYTGELFF.

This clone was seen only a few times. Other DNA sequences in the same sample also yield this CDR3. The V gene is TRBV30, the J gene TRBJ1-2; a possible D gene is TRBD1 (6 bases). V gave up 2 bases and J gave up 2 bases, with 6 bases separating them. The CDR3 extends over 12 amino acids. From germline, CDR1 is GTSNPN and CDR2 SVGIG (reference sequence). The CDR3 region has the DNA TGTGCCTGGAGTACAGGGAACTATGGCTACACCTTC. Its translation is CAWSTGNYGYTF.

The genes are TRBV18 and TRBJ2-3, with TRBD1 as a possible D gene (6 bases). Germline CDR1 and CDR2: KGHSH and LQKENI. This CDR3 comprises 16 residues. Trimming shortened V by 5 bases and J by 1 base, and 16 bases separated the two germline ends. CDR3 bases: TGTGCCAGCTCATCTGCCAGGGGTTCGGGCACAGATACGCAGTATTTT. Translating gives CASSSARGSGTDTQYF.

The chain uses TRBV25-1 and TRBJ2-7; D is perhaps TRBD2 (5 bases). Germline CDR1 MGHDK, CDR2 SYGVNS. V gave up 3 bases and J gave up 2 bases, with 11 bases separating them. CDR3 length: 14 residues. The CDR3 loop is CASSDFGNPYEQYF. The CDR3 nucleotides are TGTGCCAGCAGTGATTTCGGGAACCCCTACGAGCAGTACTTC.